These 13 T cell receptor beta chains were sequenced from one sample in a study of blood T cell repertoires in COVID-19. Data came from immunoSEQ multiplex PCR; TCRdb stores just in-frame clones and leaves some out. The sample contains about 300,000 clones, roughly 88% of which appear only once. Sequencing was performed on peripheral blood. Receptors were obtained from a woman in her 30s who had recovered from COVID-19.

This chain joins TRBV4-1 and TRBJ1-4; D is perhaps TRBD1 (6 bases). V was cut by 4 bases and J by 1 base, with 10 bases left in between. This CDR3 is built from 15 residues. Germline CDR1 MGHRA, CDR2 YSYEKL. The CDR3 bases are TGCGCCAGCAGCCTACAGGGAAGAACTAATGAAAAACTGTTTTTT. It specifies CASSLQGRTNEKLFF.

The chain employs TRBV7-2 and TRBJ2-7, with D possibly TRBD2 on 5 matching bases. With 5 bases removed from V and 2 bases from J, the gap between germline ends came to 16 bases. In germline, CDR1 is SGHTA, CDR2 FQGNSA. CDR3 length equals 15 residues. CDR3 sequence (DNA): TGTGCCAGCAGCCCAGACTGGACTCAAACCTACGAGCAGTACTTC. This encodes CASSPDWTQTYEQYF.

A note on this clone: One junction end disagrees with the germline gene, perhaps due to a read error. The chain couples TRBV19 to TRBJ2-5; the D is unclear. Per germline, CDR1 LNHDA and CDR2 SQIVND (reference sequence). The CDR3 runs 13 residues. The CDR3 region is CASSNQAQDTQYF. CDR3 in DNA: TGTGCCAGTAGCAACCAGGCCCAAGATACCCAGTACTTC. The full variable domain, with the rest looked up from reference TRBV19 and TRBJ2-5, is DGGITQSPKYLFRKEGQNVTLSCEQNLNHDAMYWYRQDPGQGLRLIYYSQIVNDFQKGDIAEGYSVSREKKESFPLTVTSAQKNPTAFYLCASSNQAQDTQYFGPGTRLLVL.

CDR3 nucleotide sequence: TGTGCCAGTAGCCTGGGACTTCCCACAGATACGCAGTATTTT. This codes for CASSLGLPTDTQYF. The chain uses TRBV19 and TRBJ2-3, with D perhaps TRBD2 (6 bases). The CDR3 is made up of 14 amino acids. The V and J ends lost 6 bases and 2 bases respectively, with 12 bases between them. Germline V gene sequence: CDR1 LNHDA, CDR2 SQIVND (reference sequence). Together with reference TRBV19 and TRBJ2-3, the CDR3 gives the full variable domain: DGGITQSPKYLFRKEGQNVTLSCEQNLNHDAMYWYRQDPGQGLRLIYYSQIVNDFQKGDIAEGYSVSREKKESFPLTVTSAQKNPTAFYLCASSLGLPTDTQYFGPGTRLTVL.

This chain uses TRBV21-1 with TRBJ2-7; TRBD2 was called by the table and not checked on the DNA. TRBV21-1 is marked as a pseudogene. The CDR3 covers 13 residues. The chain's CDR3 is CASNFLVGYEQYF. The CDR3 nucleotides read TGTGCCAGCAACTTTCTAGTCGGCTACGAGCAGTACTTC.

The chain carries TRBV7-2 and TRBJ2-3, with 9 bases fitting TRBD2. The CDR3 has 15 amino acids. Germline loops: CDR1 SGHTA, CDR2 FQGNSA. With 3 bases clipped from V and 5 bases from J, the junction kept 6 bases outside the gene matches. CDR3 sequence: CASSFSSGGIDTQYF. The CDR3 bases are TGTGCCAGCAGCTTTTCCAGCGGGGGGATAGATACGCAGTATTTT.

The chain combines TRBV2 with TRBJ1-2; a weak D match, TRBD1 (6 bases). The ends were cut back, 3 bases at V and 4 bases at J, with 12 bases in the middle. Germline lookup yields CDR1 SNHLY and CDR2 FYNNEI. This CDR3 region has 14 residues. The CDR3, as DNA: TGTGCCAGCAGTGAGGGGGCGTCGATCTATGGCTACACCTTC. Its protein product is CASSEGASIYGYTF.

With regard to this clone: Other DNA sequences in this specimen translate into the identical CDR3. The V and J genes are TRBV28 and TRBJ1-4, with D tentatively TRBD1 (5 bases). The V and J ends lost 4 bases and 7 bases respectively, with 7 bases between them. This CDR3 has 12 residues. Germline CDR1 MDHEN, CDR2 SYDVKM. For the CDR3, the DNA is TGTGCCAGCAGTTCTCAGGGTGAAAAACTGTTTTTT. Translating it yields CASSSQGEKLFF.

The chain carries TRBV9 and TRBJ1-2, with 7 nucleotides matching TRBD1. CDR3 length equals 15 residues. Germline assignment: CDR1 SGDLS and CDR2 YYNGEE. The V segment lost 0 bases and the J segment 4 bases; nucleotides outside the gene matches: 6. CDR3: CASSVGNAGGYGYTF. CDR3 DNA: TGTGCCAGCAGCGTAGGGAATGCAGGGGGCTATGGCTACACCTTC.

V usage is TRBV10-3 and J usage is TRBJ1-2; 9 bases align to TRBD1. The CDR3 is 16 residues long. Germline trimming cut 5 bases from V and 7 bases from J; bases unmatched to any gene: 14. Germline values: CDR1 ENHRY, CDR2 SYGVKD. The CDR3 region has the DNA TGTGCCATCAGTCTGACAGGGGGAAGCGGGGCTGGTGGCTACACCTTC. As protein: CAISLTGGSGAGGYTF.

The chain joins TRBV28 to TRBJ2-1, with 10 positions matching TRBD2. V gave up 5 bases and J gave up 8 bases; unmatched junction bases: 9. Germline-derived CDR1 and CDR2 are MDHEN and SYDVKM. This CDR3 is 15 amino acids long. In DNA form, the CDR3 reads TGTGCCAGCAGTCCCAGCGGGGGGGCCATATATGAGCAGTTCTTC. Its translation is CASSPSGGAIYEQFF.

The CDR3 loop reads CASSQGAEQFF. DNA of the CDR3: TGTGCCAGCAGTCAGGGGGCTGAGCAGTTCTTC. The chain recombines TRBV6-5 with TRBJ2-1; TRBD1 matches 8 bases. CDR3 length: 11 residues. After removal of 5 bases from V and 9 bases from J, the junction contained 0 bases not matched to a gene. The germline gives CDR1 MNHEY, CDR2 SVGAGI.

The CDR3 bases are TGTGCCAGCAGCCAAGGGGGGGGAAGGGCGCCAAATCAAGAAGCTTTCTTT. This codes for CASSQGGGRAPNQEAFF. This rearrangement joins TRBV4-2 to TRBJ1-1; TRBD1 might be the D (5 bases). The V gene lost 1 base and the J gene lost 8 bases, with 23 bases spanning the gap. The CDR3 has 17 amino acids. Germline V gives CDR1 LGHNA, CDR2 YNFKEQ.